These 25 T cell receptor beta chains were all obtained from the same sample, sequenced in a study of cytomegalovirus exposure and HLA in healthy donors. The PCR employed 60 Vbeta primers together with 13 Jbeta primers. Repertoires were generated with immunoSEQ multiplex PCR, while TCRdb's copy carries only in-frame clones and drops some. Of tens of thousands of clones in the sample, 82% were seen once. Material for sequencing was PBMCs. The receptor source for this set is a man aged 50-60 years in good health and CMV-seronegative.

The chain employs TRBV5-1 and TRBJ1-5; 9 nucleotides agree with TRBD1. J lost 0 bases, V lost 4 bases, and 14 bases had no gene match. The CDR3 contains 19 residues. The germline CDR1 and CDR2 sequences are SGHRS and YFSETQ. The CDR3 loop reads CASSQLPTGTGISNQPQHF. The CDR3 DNA sequence: TGCGCCAGCAGCCAACTCCCCACCGGGACAGGGATTAGCAATCAGCCCCAGCATTTT.

This clone was found a few times. The chain joins TRBV7-8 to TRBJ2-3; D uncertain. Germline V gene data show CDR1 as SGHVS and CDR2 as FQNEAQ. V lost 1 base and J 2 bases, leaving 10 bases between the germline ends. This CDR3 is built from 15 residues. CDR3 sequence: CASSLGLGSTDTQYF. For the CDR3, the DNA is TGTGCCAGCAGCTTAGGTCTTGGCTCCACAGATACGCAGTATTTT.

The rearrangement uses TRBV7-8 and TRBJ1-2, with 8 positions matching TRBD1. From germline, CDR1 is SGHVS and CDR2 FQNEAQ. The J segment lost 6 bases and the V segment lost 5 bases, leaving 5 bases of the junction unmatched. The CDR3 runs to 13 residues. The CDR3 DNA follows: TGTGCCAGCAGCATTCAGGGGGCGGATGGCTACACCTTC. The encoded protein is CASSIQGADGYTF.

CDR3 amino acids: CASSQEASGSVPYNEQFF. Written as DNA, the CDR3 is TGCGCCAGCAGCCAAGAGGCTAGCGGGAGCGTCCCCTACAATGAGCAGTTCTTC. J is TRBJ2-1 and V is TRBV4-1, with TRBD2 matching over 10 bases. V was pared by 0 bases and J by 2 bases, with 7 bases of the junction left unmatched. The CDR3 totals 18 residues. Germline V gene lookup returns CDR1 MGHRA and CDR2 YSYEKL.

This chain links TRBV7-8 with TRBJ1-1; 9 bases match TRBD1. Germline V gene sequence: CDR1 SGHVS, CDR2 FQNEAQ. CDR3 length equals 13 residues. The V gene end was trimmed by 4 bases and the J gene end by 11 bases; junction bases not matched to a gene: 8. Written as DNA, the CDR3 is TGTGCCAGCAGCTCACCGGGACAGGGTGTTGCTTTCTTT. This codes for CASSSPGQGVAFF.

The chain has TRBV5-4 and TRBJ2-7; 7 bases are a match to TRBD2. The V gene end was trimmed by 3 bases and the J gene end by 6 bases; junction bases not matched to a gene: 3. Germline CDR1 SGHNT, CDR2 YYREEE (reference sequence). The CDR3 sequence is 12 residues long. The CDR3 sequence is CASSWQRGEQYF. The CDR3 DNA follows: TGTGCCAGCAGCTGGCAGCGGGGCGAGCAGTACTTC.

The J gene is TRBJ2-7, the V gene TRBV11-1; 8 bases match TRBD1. V dropped 2 bases and J dropped 2; count of bases not matched to a gene: 5. Germline CDR1 reads SGHAT; CDR2 reads FQDESV (reference sequence). This CDR3 is built from 15 residues. In nucleotides, the CDR3 is TGTGCCAGCAGCTTAACCGGGACAGGACCCTACGAGCAGTACTTC. Translating it yields CASSLTGTGPYEQYF.

This clone has more than one count but fewer than ten. The V and J genes are TRBV10-3 and TRBJ1-2; possible D gene TRBD1, 6 bases. This CDR3 contains 15 residues. Germline V CDR1 and CDR2: ENHRY, SYGVKD. The ends were cut back, 3 bases at V and 4 bases at J, with 15 bases in the middle. The CDR3: CAISEGRAGAYGYTF. The CDR3 nucleotides read TGTGCCATCAGTGAAGGCAGGGCGGGGGCCTATGGCTACACCTTC.

This chain connects TRBV4-1 to TRBJ2-2; 9 bases are a match to TRBD2. CDR1 is MGHRA and CDR2 is YSYEKL in the germline V gene. The J segment lost 4 bases and the V segment lost 1 base, leaving 4 bases of the junction unmatched. CDR3 length: 16 amino acids. The CDR3: CASSQASGASTGELFF. CDR3 in DNA: TGCGCCAGCAGCCAAGCTAGCGGGGCGAGCACCGGGGAGCTGTTTTTT.

This clone was picked up a small number of times. The CDR3, as DNA: TGCGCCAGCAGCATCGCCGCAGGGCGTAAGGACTACACCTTC. Protein product: CASSIAAGRKDYTF. The chain employs TRBV5-1 and TRBJ1-2, with a weak D call TRBD1 (5 bases). From germline, CDR1 is SGHRS and CDR2 YFSETQ. This CDR3 contains 14 residues. Trimming stripped 4 bases from V and 10 bases from J, with 20 bases between. Filled out from reference TRBV5-1 and TRBJ1-2, the complete variable domain reads KAGVTQTPRYLIKTRGQQVTLSCSPISGHRSVSWYQQTPGQGLQFLFEYFSETQRNKGNFPGRFSGRQFSNSRSEMNVSTLELGDSALYLCASSIAAGRKDYTFGSGTRLTVV.

V usage is TRBV18 and J usage is TRBJ2-1; 11 bases are shared with TRBD2. This CDR3 spans 15 amino acids. Unmatched junction bases numbered 10, after V lost 6 bases and J lost 9 bases. The germline V gene has CDR1 KGHSH and CDR2 LQKENI. The CDR3 DNA follows: TGTGCCAGCTCGGCGACTAGCGGGATCGAGGGTGAGCAGTTCTTC. It is translated as CASSATSGIEGEQFF.

V is TRBV28 and J is TRBJ2-7; D possibly corresponds to TRBD2 (5 bases). Germline CDR1 MDHEN, CDR2 SYDVKM. V lost 4 bases, J lost 10 bases, and 23 bases lay in between. The CDR3 contains 15 residues. CDR3 bases: TGTGCCAGCAGTTCCCACCCCCTACAGAGGGAACCTCAGTACTTC. It encodes CASSSHPLQREPQYF.

The count of this clone is one. This chain's CDR3 is CASSLGSGLGGELFF. CDR3 bases: TGTGCCAGCAGCTTAGGTAGCGGCCTTGGAGGGGAGCTGTTTTTT. The V gene is TRBV5-4, the J gene TRBJ2-2, with TRBD2 as a possible D gene (6 bases). Germline CDR1 reads SGHNT; CDR2 reads YYREEE (reference sequence). Trimming took off 2 bases at V and 8 bases at J, with 16 bases between the two ends. The CDR3 runs 15 residues.

This rearrangement joins TRBV10-2 to TRBJ2-7; 7 bases map to TRBD1. There are 11 residues in the CDR3. The V gene's germline CDR1 is WSHSY and CDR2 SAAADI. Unmatched junction bases numbered 0, after V lost 6 bases and J lost 4 bases. This CDR3 is CASRTGYEQYF. CDR3 nucleotide sequence: TGCGCCAGCAGGACAGGGTACGAGCAGTACTTC.

In its sample, this clone was seen once. The chain carries TRBV28 and TRBJ1-3; D might be TRBD1 (5 bases). The CDR3 runs to 17 residues. The germline gives CDR1 MDHEN, CDR2 SYDVKM. The V gene lost 3 bases and the J gene lost 4 bases, with 19 bases spanning the gap. This chain's CDR3 is CASSFPRGGAPGNTIYF. The CDR3 DNA reads as TGTGCCAGCAGTTTTCCCCGGGGGGGAGCTCCAGGAAACACCATATATTTT.

The gene calls are TRBV10-2 and TRBJ1-2; TRBD1 might be the D (6 bases). V was shortened by 3 bases and J by 6 bases, with 8 bases between the two germline ends. The CDR3 totals 12 residues. Germline V gives CDR1 WSHSY, CDR2 SAAADI. This CDR3 is CASSDPGDGYTF. CDR3 DNA: TGCGCCAGCAGTGATCCAGGGGATGGCTACACCTTC.

The sample holds one count of this clone. The chain is built from TRBV15 and TRBJ2-7; D is perhaps TRBD1 (6 bases). V lost 3 bases, J lost 3 bases, and 15 bases lay in between. Germline CDR1 and CDR2: LNHNV and YYDKDF (reference sequence). The CDR3 is made up of 15 amino acids. The CDR3 here is CATSSLRDTHYEQYF. In DNA form, the CDR3 reads TGTGCCACCAGCAGCCTCCGGGACACCCACTACGAGCAGTACTTC.

This clone appeared once. The rearrangement uses TRBV27 and TRBJ1-5; possibly TRBD1 for D (5 bases). There are 15 residues in the CDR3. V gave up 2 bases and J gave up 3 bases, with 11 bases separating them. Germline-derived CDR1 and CDR2 are MNHEY and SMNVEV (reference sequence). The CDR3 DNA is TGTGCCAGCAGTTTACGGGGGTGGGTCAATCAGCCCCAGCATTTT. As protein: CASSLRGWVNQPQHF.

The chain joins TRBV18 to TRBJ2-1, with TRBD2 matching 13 bases. From germline, CDR1 is KGHSH and CDR2 LQKENI. V lost 3 bases and J lost 5; bases outside the gene matches: 1. CDR3 length equals 15 residues. The CDR3 sequence is CASSPGLAGDNEQFF. The CDR3, as DNA: TGTGCCAGCTCACCTGGACTAGCGGGAGACAATGAGCAGTTCTTC.

V usage is TRBV7-2 and J usage is TRBJ2-7, with TRBD2 identical over 14 bases. The CDR3 extends over 16 amino acids. Trimming took 1 base from V and 4 from J; bases not matched to a gene: 3. Germline values: CDR1 SGHTA, CDR2 FQGNSA. CDR3 sequence (DNA): TGTGCCAGCAGCTTAGAGGGACTAGCGGGAGTTTACGAGCAGTACTTC. It yields the protein CASSLEGLAGVYEQYF.

This sequence joins TRBV5-8 and TRBJ2-3; 7 bases are a match to TRBD1. CDR1 is SGHTS and CDR2 is YDEGEE in the germline V gene. V trimming: 3 bases; J trimming: 3 bases; junction bases outside the gene matches: 13. The CDR3 is made up of 17 amino acids. The CDR3 DNA follows: TGTGCCAGCAGCTCACGTGGCTCTACAGGGGCGACAGATACGCAGTATTTT. Protein sequence: CASSSRGSTGATDTQYF.

With regard to this clone: One end of the junction varies from germline; a read error may be responsible. The V gene is TRBV7-9, the J gene TRBJ1-2; 8 positions agree with TRBD1. This CDR3 is 16 amino acids long. The germline V gene encodes CDR1 SEHNR and CDR2 FQNEAQ (reference sequence). The CDR3 DNA reads as TGTTCCAGCAGCTCCGAGGACAGGGCGATTGTGGATGGCTACACCTTC. Its protein is CSSSSEDRAIVDGYTF. The variable domain in full, with the rest retrieved from reference TRBV7-9 and TRBJ1-2, is DTGVSQNPRHKITKRGQNVTFRCDPISEHNRLYWYRQTLGQGPEFLTYFQNEAQLEKSRLLSDRFSAERPKGSFSTLEIQRTEQGDSAMYLCSSSSEDRAIVDGYTFGSGTRLTVV.

This clone was counted between two and nine times. The CDR3 region is CASSHSFAGGEETQYF. The CDR3 DNA follows: TGCGCCAGCAGCCACTCCTTCGCGGGAGGCGAGGAGACCCAGTACTTC. The chain uses TRBV4-3 and TRBJ2-5, with 8 bases aligning to TRBD2. V dropped 3 bases and J dropped 5; count of bases not matched to a gene: 11. Germline-derived CDR1 and CDR2 are LGHNA and YSLEER. This CDR3 spans 16 amino acids.

The V and J genes are TRBV6-6 and TRBJ1-3; no clear D gene. This CDR3 has 13 residues. The germline V and J ends were trimmed by 7 bases and 0 bases, with 7 bases remaining between them. Germline V gene lookup returns CDR1 MNHNY and CDR2 SVGAGI (reference sequence). The CDR3 region is CASNINSGNTIYF. In DNA, the CDR3 is TGTGCCAGCAATATAAACTCTGGAAACACCATATATTTT.

J is TRBJ1-5 and V is TRBV6-7, with 8 nucleotides matching TRBD1. TRBV6-7 is an open reading frame, and its role is uncertain. The CDR3 is 18 residues long. Trimming cost V 7 bases and J 1 base; bases outside gene matches: 15. The DNA for the CDR3 is TGTGCCAGCACCATCCCCCCGGACAGGGAAAGGAGCAATCAGCCCCAGCATTTT. Translation gives CASTIPPDRERSNQPQHF.